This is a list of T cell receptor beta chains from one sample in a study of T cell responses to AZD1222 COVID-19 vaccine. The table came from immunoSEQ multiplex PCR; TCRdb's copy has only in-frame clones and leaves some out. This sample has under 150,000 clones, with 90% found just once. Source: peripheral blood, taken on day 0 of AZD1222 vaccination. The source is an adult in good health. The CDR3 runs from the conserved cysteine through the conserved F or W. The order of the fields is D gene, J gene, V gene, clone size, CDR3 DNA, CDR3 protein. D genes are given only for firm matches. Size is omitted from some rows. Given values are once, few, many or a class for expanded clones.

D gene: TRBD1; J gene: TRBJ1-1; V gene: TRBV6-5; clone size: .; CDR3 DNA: TGTGCCAGTACGGACAGGGGCTGGCTTGCTTTCTTT; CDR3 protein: CASTDRGWLAFF
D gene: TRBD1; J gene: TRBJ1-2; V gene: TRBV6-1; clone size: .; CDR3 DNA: TGTGCCAGCAGTGAATGGGGGACAGGCGGCTACACCTTC; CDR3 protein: CASSEWGTGGYTF
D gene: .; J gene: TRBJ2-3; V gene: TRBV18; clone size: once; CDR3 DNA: TGTGCCAGCTCACCCTCCCGGGGGGATACGCAGTATTTT; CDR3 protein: CASSPSRGDTQYF
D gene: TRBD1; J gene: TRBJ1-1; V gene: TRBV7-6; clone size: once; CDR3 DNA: TGTGCCAGCAGCTCTACCAGACAGGGGGGGCGCACTGAAGCTTTCTTT; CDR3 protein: CASSSTRQGGRTEAFF
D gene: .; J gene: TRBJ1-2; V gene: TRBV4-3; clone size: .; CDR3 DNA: TGCGCCAGCAGCATCGGGGGCGGCTATGGCTACACCTTC; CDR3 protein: CASSIGGGYGYTF
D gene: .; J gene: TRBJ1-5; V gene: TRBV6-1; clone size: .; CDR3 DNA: TGTGCCAGCAGTGAAGGCAGGGATCAGCCCCAGCATTTT; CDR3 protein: CASSEGRDQPQHF
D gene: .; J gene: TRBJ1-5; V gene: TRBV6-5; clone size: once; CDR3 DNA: TGTGCCAGCAGCCCCGGAACCGCAGGTCAGCCCCAGCATTTT; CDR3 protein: CASSPGTAGQPQHF
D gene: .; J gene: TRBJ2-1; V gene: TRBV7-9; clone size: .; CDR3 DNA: TGTGCCAGCAGCTTAGGGACTGTGACTTACAATGAGCAGTTCTTC; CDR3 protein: CASSLGTVTYNEQFF
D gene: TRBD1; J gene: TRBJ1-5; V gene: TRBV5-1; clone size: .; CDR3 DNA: TGCGCCAGCAGCTCCTCCGGGACAGGGGGCGGTAGCAATCAGCCCCAGCATTTT; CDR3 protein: CASSSSGTGGGSNQPQHF
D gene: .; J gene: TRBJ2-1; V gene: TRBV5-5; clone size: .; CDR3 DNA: TGTGCCAGCAGCTTGGCCTCCCAAAGTTTGTATGAGCAGTTCTTC; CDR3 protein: CASSLASQSLYEQFF
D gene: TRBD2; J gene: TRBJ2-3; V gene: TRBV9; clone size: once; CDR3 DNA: TGTGCCAGCAGCCGAAGAGGGGCTAGCGGGAGTGGGGCAGATACGCAGTATTTT; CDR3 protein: CASSRRGASGSGADTQYF
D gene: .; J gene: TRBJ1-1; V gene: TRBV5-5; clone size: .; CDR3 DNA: TGTGCCAGCACCTGGGGGGGTGGGCTTGGCACTGAAGCTTTCTTT; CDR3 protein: CASTWGGGLGTEAFF
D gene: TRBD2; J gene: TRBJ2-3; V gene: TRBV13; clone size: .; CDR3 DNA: TGTGCCAGTACCGGGGTAGCGGGGGCAGGGGCAGATACGCAGTATTTT; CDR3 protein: CASTGVAGAGADTQYF
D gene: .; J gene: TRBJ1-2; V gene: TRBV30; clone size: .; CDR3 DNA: TGTGCCTGGAGCTACGGGACGTCCGATGGCTACACCTTC; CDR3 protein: CAWSYGTSDGYTF